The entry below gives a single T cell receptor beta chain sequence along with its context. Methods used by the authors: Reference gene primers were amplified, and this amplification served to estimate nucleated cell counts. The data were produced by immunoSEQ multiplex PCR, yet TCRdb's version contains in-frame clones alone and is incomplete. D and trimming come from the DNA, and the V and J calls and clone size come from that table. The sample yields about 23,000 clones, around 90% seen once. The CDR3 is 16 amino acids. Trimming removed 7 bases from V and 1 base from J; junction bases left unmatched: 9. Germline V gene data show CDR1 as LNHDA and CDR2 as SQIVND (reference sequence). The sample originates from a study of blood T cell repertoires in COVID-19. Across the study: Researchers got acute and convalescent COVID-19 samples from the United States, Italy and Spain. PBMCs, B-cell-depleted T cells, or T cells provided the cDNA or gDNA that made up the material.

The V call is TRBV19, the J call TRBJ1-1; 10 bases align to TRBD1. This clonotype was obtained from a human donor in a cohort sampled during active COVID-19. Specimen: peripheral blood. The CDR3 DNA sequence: TGTGCCAGTATACCCCGACAGGGGGCCAAGAACACTGAAGCTTTCTTT. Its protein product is CASIPRQGAKNTEAFF.